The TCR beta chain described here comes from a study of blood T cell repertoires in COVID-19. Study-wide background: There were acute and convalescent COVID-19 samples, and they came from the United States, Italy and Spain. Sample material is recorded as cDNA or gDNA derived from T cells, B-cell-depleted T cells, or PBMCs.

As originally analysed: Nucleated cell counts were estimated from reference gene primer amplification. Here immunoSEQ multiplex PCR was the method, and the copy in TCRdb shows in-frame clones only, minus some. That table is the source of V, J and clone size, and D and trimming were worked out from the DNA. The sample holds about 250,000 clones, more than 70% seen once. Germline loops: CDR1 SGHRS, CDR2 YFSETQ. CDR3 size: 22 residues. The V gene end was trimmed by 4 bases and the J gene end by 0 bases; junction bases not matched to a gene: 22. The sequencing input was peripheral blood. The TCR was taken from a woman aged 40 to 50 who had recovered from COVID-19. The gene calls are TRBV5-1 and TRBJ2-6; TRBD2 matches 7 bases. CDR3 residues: CASSHISDRNQGLNSGANVLTF. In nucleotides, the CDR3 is TGCGCCAGCAGCCATATCAGTGACAGAAATCAGGGACTAAACTCTGGGGCCAACGTCCTGACTTTC.